This T cell receptor beta chain stems from a study of blood T cell repertoires in COVID-19. For the study at large: Donors in the United States, Italy and Spain gave samples during acute or convalescent COVID-19. PBMCs, B-cell-depleted T cells, or T cells were the source of the cDNA or gDNA that made up the material.

In the original workflow: Amplification of reference gene primers was used by the study to estimate nucleated cell counts. Data came from immunoSEQ multiplex PCR; TCRdb stores just in-frame clones and leaves some out. The V and J calls and clone size were taken over from that table, and D and trimming were inferred from the DNA. This sample has 9,900 or so clones, with 89% found just once. This sequence originates from a human donor in a cohort sampled during active COVID-19. What was sequenced was peripheral blood.

CDR3 protein: CASSQEGAEQYF. The CDR3, as DNA: TGCGCCAGCAGCCAAGAAGGGGCCGAGCAGTACTTC. The J gene is TRBJ2-7, the V gene TRBV4-1; tentative D call: TRBD1 (5 bases). The CDR3 has 12 amino acids. Trimming removed 0 bases from V and 6 bases from J, with 6 bases in between. From germline, CDR1 is MGHRA and CDR2 YSYEKL.